This is a list of T cell receptor beta chains from one sample in a study of spatial heterogeneity in lung cancer. TCRdb redid the calling of the 5' RACE reads with MiXCR, one entry per CDR3 protein. The sample includes about 17,000 distinct CDR3 sequences, around 21% of them seen just once. The material sequenced was PBMCs, taken at surgery. These receptors all come from a female donor with early-stage non-small cell lung cancer. Both conserved end residues are part of each CDR3. The D gene is left open where the match is weak. Only part of the rows carry a size: once, few, many, or a class if the clone is expanded.

v_gene: TRBV28
j_gene: TRBJ2-5
abundance: -
d_gene: TRBD2
CDR3aa: CATALAGVGETQYF
CDR3nt: TGTGCCACCGCCTTAGCGGGAGTAGGTGAGACCCAGTACTTC

v_gene: TRBV6-9
j_gene: TRBJ2-3
abundance: many
d_gene: -
CDR3aa: CASTIREFSTDTQYF
CDR3nt: TGTGCCAGCACCATTAGGGAGTTTAGCACAGATACGCAGTATTTT

v_gene: TRBV5-1
j_gene: TRBJ2-1
abundance: many
d_gene: TRBD2
CDR3aa: CASSLVSSGSTNEQFF
CDR3nt: TGCGCCAGCAGCTTGGTATCTAGCGGGAGTACTAATGAGCAGTTCTTC

v_gene: TRBV4-3
j_gene: TRBJ2-3
abundance: -
d_gene: TRBD2
CDR3aa: CASSQQTSGGGVDTQYF
CDR3nt: TGCGCCAGCAGCCAGCAGACTAGCGGGGGCGGGGTAGATACGCAGTATTTT

v_gene: TRBV6-5
j_gene: TRBJ1-6
abundance: many
d_gene: -
CDR3aa: CASSYSIFGGSALHF
CDR3nt: TGTGCCAGCAGTTACTCGATTTTTGGGGGCTCGGCCCTCCACTTT

v_gene: TRBV2
j_gene: TRBJ1-2
abundance: many
d_gene: -
CDR3aa: CASSVDDRRYGYTF
CDR3nt: TGTGCCAGCAGTGTGGACGATCGCCGCTATGGCTACACCTTC

v_gene: TRBV18
j_gene: TRBJ1-6
abundance: many
d_gene: TRBD1
CDR3aa: CASSPGTGNSPLHF
CDR3nt: TGTGCCAGCTCACCCGGGACAGGAAATTCACCCCTCCACTTT

v_gene: TRBV23-1
j_gene: TRBJ2-7
abundance: -
d_gene: -
CDR3aa: CASSLTPRAISYEQYF
CDR3nt: TGCGCCAGCAGCCTAACCCCCAGGGCTATCTCCTACGAGCAGTACTTC

v_gene: TRBV7-2
j_gene: TRBJ1-2
abundance: many
d_gene: -
CDR3aa: CASSLGRDYGYTF
CDR3nt: TGTGCCAGCAGCTTGGGCAGGGACTATGGCTACACCTTC

v_gene: TRBV6-1
j_gene: TRBJ2-7
abundance: many
d_gene: TRBD1
CDR3aa: CASTRTPGQASYEQYF
CDR3nt: TGTGCCAGCACCCGAACCCCGGGACAGGCCTCCTACGAGCAGTACTTC

v_gene: TRBV3-1
j_gene: TRBJ1-4
abundance: few
d_gene: -
CDR3aa: CASSSGGISTNEKLFF
CDR3nt: TGTGCCAGCAGCAGTGGGGGTATATCAACTAATGAAAAACTGTTTTTT

v_gene: TRBV5-6
j_gene: TRBJ1-6
abundance: -
d_gene: TRBD1
CDR3aa: CASSPIDRGNSPLHF
CDR3nt: TGTGCCAGCAGCCCGATAGACAGGGGGAATTCACCCCTCCACTTT

v_gene: TRBV12-5
j_gene: TRBJ2-2
abundance: -
d_gene: -
CDR3aa: CASGLVTGPVGELFF
CDR3nt: TGTGCTAGTGGTTTGGTTACTGGGCCGGTCGGGGAGCTGTTTTTT

v_gene: TRBV20-1
j_gene: TRBJ2-5
abundance: -
d_gene: -
CDR3aa: CSPFEETQYF
CDR3nt: TGCAGTCCATTTGAAGAGACCCAGTACTTC

v_gene: TRBV11-2
j_gene: TRBJ2-3
abundance: many
d_gene: TRBD2
CDR3aa: CASSFRLAVGSTDTQYF
CDR3nt: TGTGCCAGCAGCTTCAGACTAGCGGTCGGTAGCACAGATACGCAGTATTTT

v_gene: TRBV2
j_gene: TRBJ2-3
abundance: many
d_gene: TRBD1
CDR3aa: CASTPARDSSTDTQYF
CDR3nt: TGTGCCAGCACCCCAGCCCGGGACAGTAGCACAGATACGCAGTATTTT

v_gene: TRBV4-1
j_gene: TRBJ2-2
abundance: -
d_gene: -
CDR3aa: CASSQVGRNSAINTGELFF
CDR3nt: TGCGCCAGCAGCCAAGTAGGAAGGAACAGTGCGATCAACACCGGGGAGCTGTTTTTT

v_gene: TRBV12-3/TRBV12-4
j_gene: TRBJ1-5
abundance: -
d_gene: -
CDR3aa: CASSLKGDGNQPQHF
CDR3nt: TGTGCCAGCAGTTTGAAAGGGGACGGCAATCAGCCCCAGCATTTT

v_gene: TRBV4-3
j_gene: TRBJ2-7
abundance: many
d_gene: TRBD1
CDR3aa: CASSPGQGVYEQYF
CDR3nt: TGCGCCAGCAGCCCTGGACAGGGTGTCTACGAGCAGTACTTC

v_gene: TRBV30
j_gene: TRBJ2-3
abundance: medium-sized
d_gene: TRBD2
CDR3aa: CAWSLLGGSAGDTQYF
CDR3nt: TGTGCCTGGAGTCTTTTAGGCGGGAGTGCGGGAGATACGCAGTATTTT

v_gene: TRBV28
j_gene: TRBJ2-5
abundance: many
d_gene: TRBD2
CDR3aa: CASSSIFRTSGRSWETQYF
CDR3nt: TGTGCCAGCAGTTCTATTTTTAGGACTAGCGGGAGATCATGGGAGACCCAGTACTTC

v_gene: TRBV4-3
j_gene: TRBJ1-1
abundance: medium-sized
d_gene: -
CDR3aa: CASSQDTDYTEAFF
CDR3nt: TGCGCCAGCAGCCAAGATACAGACTACACTGAAGCTTTCTTT

v_gene: TRBV6-2/TRBV6-3
j_gene: TRBJ1-2
abundance: medium-sized
d_gene: TRBD1
CDR3aa: CATRDRGMFGYGYTF
CDR3nt: TGTGCCACCCGGGACAGGGGGATGTTCGGCTATGGCTACACCTTC

v_gene: TRBV7-9
j_gene: TRBJ2-3
abundance: once
d_gene: -
CDR3aa: CASRLALADTQYF
CDR3nt: TGTGCCAGCAGGTTAGCGTTGGCAGATACGCAGTATTTT

v_gene: TRBV5-1
j_gene: TRBJ2-3
abundance: many
d_gene: -
CDR3aa: CASSLDFGWVRPTVQYF
CDR3nt: TGCGCCAGCAGCTTGGATTTCGGGTGGGTAAGACCGACGGTTCAGTATTTT

v_gene: TRBV7-9
j_gene: TRBJ2-1
abundance: many
d_gene: TRBD2
CDR3aa: CASSPTPGGLAGLRLEQFF
CDR3nt: TGTGCCAGCAGCCCCACCCCAGGGGGACTAGCGGGATTAAGGTTGGAGCAGTTCTTC

v_gene: TRBV6-4
j_gene: TRBJ2-3
abundance: many
d_gene: TRBD2
CDR3aa: CASRPRGTSGPQGDTQYF
CDR3nt: TGTGCCAGCCGACCCAGGGGAACTAGCGGACCCCAAGGAGATACGCAGTATTTT

v_gene: TRBV29-1
j_gene: TRBJ1-5
abundance: many
d_gene: TRBD1
CDR3aa: CSVKGQINQPQHF
CDR3nt: TGCAGCGTTAAGGGACAGATAAATCAGCCCCAGCATTTT

v_gene: TRBV4-3
j_gene: TRBJ2-6
abundance: medium-sized
d_gene: TRBD1
CDR3aa: CASSQDSRGFSGANVLTF
CDR3nt: TGCGCCAGCAGCCAAGATTCCAGGGGGTTCTCTGGGGCCAACGTCCTGACTTTC

v_gene: TRBV29-1
j_gene: TRBJ2-7
abundance: many
d_gene: TRBD1
CDR3aa: CSVGTGPLSYEQYF
CDR3nt: TGCAGCGTGGGGACAGGGCCGCTCTCCTACGAGCAGTACTTC

v_gene: TRBV6-5
j_gene: TRBJ2-5
abundance: many
d_gene: TRBD2
CDR3aa: CASSYQGGRAGETQYF
CDR3nt: TGTGCCAGCAGTTACCAAGGCGGGAGGGCCGGAGAGACCCAGTACTTC

v_gene: TRBV20-1
j_gene: TRBJ1-4
abundance: many
d_gene: TRBD1
CDR3aa: CSVTGATNEKLFF
CDR3nt: TGCAGTGTTACAGGGGCAACTAATGAAAAACTGTTTTTT